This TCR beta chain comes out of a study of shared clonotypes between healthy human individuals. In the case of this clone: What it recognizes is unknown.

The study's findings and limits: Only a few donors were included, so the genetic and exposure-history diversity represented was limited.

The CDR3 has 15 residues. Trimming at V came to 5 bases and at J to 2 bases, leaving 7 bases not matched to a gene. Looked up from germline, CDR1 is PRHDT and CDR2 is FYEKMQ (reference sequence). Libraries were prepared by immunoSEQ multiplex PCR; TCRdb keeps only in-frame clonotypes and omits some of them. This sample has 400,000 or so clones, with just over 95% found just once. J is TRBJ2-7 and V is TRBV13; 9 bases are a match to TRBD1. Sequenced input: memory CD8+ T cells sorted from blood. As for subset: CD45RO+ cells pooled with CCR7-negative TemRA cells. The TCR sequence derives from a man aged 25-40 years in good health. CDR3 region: CASSANRGPPYEQYF. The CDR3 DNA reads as TGTGCCAGCAGCGCGAACAGGGGGCCACCCTACGAGCAGTACTTC.